Listed below are T cell receptor beta chains from one sample, sequenced in a study of regulatory T cells in long-lasting Graves disease. TCRdb reprocessed the multiplex PCR reads via MiXCR and lists one record per CDR3 protein. The sample lists fewer than 600,000 distinct CDR3 sequences; 20% to 25% were seen once. The starting material was peripheral blood mononuclear cells (PBMCs), obtained when the disease was refractory, from a patient treated with antithyroid drugs. Every receptor here comes from a female donor with Graves disease. Both conserved end residues are part of each CDR3. D genes are given only for firm matches. Only part of the rows carry a size: once, few, many, or a class if the clone is expanded.

>NA|TRBJ2-2|NA|TRBV3-1
TGTGCCAGCAGCCAAGTGACCGGGGAGCTGTTTTTT
CASSQVTGELFF
>NA|TRBJ2-5|NA|TRBV4-2
TGTGCCAGCAGCCAAGATCTAGGCGGGCAGAAAGAGACCCAGTACTTC
CASSQDLGGQKETQYF
>NA|TRBJ1-6|NA|TRBV30
TGTGCCTTACAGGGATCGGGTTCACCCCTCCACTTT
CALQGSGSPLHF
>many|TRBJ2-2|TRBD2|TRBV6-1
TGTGCCAGCAGTCCTAACCCGACTAGCGGGGGAGCCTTAAACACCGGGGAGCTGTTTTTT
CASSPNPTSGGALNTGELFF
>few|TRBJ2-2|TRBD2|TRBV29-1
TGCAGCGTTGGACTAGCGGGATACACCGGGGAGCTGTTTTTT
CSVGLAGYTGELFF
>NA|TRBJ1-5|NA|TRBV30
TGTGCCTGGAGTGTTGGGGGCAGCCCATATAGCAATCAGCCCCAGCATTTT
CAWSVGGSPYSNQPQHF
>NA|TRBJ2-5|NA|TRBV30
TGTGCCTGGAATCTCGGGGAGACCCAGTACTTC
CAWNLGETQYF
>NA|TRBJ1-1|NA|TRBV28
TGTGCCAGCAGATTAAGGGGGGCTCGACTACCGAACACTGAAGCTTTCTTT
CASRLRGARLPNTEAFF
>few|TRBJ2-5|NA|TRBV20-1
TGCAGTGCTAGTGGTCCCCCAAGTAGGGGACATGATGAGGAGACCCAGTACTTC
CSASGPPSRGHDEETQYF
>NA|TRBJ2-1|NA|TRBV11-2
TGTGCCAGCAGCCCAGGGGCTGGCAATGAGCAGTTCTTC
CASSPGAGNEQFF
>once|TRBJ2-1|TRBD1|TRBV29-1
TGCAGCGCACCGGGACAGGGTTTCAATGAGCAGTTCTTC
CSAPGQGFNEQFF
>few|TRBJ2-7|NA|TRBV29-1
TGCAGCGTTGAAGGGGTCGGGTCCCGGCTCGAGCAGTACTTC
CSVEGVGSRLEQYF
>many|TRBJ2-5|TRBD2|TRBV30
TGTGCCTGGAGTTCTCGACTAGCGGGGGCAGAGACCCAGTACTTC
CAWSSRLAGAETQYF
>many|TRBJ2-7|TRBD1|TRBV28
TGTGCCATCCTTCCCGGGACAGGGGACGGGGACGAGCAGTACTTC
CAILPGTGDGDEQYF
>few|TRBJ1-1|NA|TRBV3-1
TGTGCCAGCAGCCAAGAGTTGTCAGGGAGGACTGAAGCTTTCTTT
CASSQELSGRTEAFF
>many|TRBJ2-7|NA|TRBV15
TGTGCCACCAGCACGTATGGCTCCGAGCAGTACTTC
CATSTYGSEQYF
>few|TRBJ1-1|NA|TRBV20-1
TGCAGTGCTGGATCCTACATGAACACTGAAGCTTTCTTT
CSAGSYMNTEAFF
>many|TRBJ1-1|TRBD1|TRBV2
TGTGCGTCGGGACAGATGAACACTGAAGCTTTCTTT
CASGQMNTEAFF
>few|TRBJ1-6|NA|TRBV5-1
TGCGCCAGCAGCTCCGGGACGGACTATTCACCCCTCCACTTT
CASSSGTDYSPLHF
>many|TRBJ1-2|TRBD1|TRBV3-1
TGTGCCAGCAGCCAAGGGAGCACAGGGGTTAACTATGGCTACACCTTC
CASSQGSTGVNYGYTF
>many|TRBJ1-2|TRBD1|TRBV2
TGTGCCAGCAGTTTCCGACAGGGGGTCGGGGGCTACACCTTC
CASSFRQGVGGYTF
>few|TRBJ2-7|NA|TRBV27
TGTGCCAGCAGTTTATCGAAGGGGCCCACCTACGAGCAGTACTTC
CASSLSKGPTYEQYF
>once|TRBJ2-5|TRBD2|TRBV29-1
TGCAGCGTTTTTGCCAGCGGGGGGGGGACCCAGTACTTC
CSVFASGGGTQYF
>NA|TRBJ2-7|NA|TRBV28
TGTGCCAGCAGTTTATTCCGGGAACTCTCCTACGAGCAGTACTTC
CASSLFRELSYEQYF
>NA|TRBJ2-2|NA|TRBV7-6
TGTGCCAGCAGCTTTCCCCCGGCCGGGGAGCTGTTTTTT
CASSFPPAGELFF
>few|TRBJ2-7|TRBD1|TRBV25-1
TGTGCCAGCAGTGAGGATATGACAGGGATCGACGAGCAGTACTTC
CASSEDMTGIDEQYF
>NA|TRBJ2-1|TRBD1|TRBV7-2
TGTGCCAGCAGCTACACCGGGACAGGGGTCAATGAGCAGTTCTTC
CASSYTGTGVNEQFF
>NA|TRBJ2-6|NA|TRBV15
TGTGCCACCAGCAGAGATCCCGCGGTCCTCTCTGGGGCCAACGTCCTGACTTTC
CATSRDPAVLSGANVLTF
>many|TRBJ2-5|TRBD2|TRBV11-2
TGTGCCAGCAGCAAGGGACTAGCGGGGGCGTGGGAGACCCAGTACTTC
CASSKGLAGAWETQYF
>few|TRBJ2-2|NA|TRBV12-3/TRBV12-4
TGTGCCAGCAGACCCCTTACCCGCTGGGGCAGCGCGAACACCGGGGAGCTGTTTTTT
CASRPLTRWGSANTGELFF